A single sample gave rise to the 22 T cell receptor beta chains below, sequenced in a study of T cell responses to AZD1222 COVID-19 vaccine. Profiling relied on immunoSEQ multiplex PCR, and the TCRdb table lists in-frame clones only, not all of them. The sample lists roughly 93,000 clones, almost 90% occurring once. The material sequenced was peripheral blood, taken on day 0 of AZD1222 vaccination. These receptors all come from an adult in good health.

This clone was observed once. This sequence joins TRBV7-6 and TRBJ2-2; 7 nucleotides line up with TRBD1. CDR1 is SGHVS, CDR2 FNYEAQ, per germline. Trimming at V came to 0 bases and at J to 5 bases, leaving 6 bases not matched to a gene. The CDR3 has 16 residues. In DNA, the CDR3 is TGTGCCAGCAGCTTAGCCGCGACAGGGAATACCGGGGAGCTGTTTTTT. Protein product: CASSLAATGNTGELFF.

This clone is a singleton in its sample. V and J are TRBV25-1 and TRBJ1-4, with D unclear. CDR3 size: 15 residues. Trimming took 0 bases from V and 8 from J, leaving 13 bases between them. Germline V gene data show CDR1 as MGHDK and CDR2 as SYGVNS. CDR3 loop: CASSEYVRPAEKLFF. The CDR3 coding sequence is TGTGCCAGCAGTGAATATGTGAGACCAGCGGAAAAACTGTTTTTT.

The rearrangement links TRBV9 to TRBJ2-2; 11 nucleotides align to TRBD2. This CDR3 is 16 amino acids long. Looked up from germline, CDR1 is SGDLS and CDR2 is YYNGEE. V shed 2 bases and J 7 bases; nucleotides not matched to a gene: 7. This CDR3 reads CASSVRTSGFLGELFF. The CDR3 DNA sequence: TGTGCCAGCAGCGTGCGGACTAGCGGGTTCCTCGGGGAGCTGTTTTTT.

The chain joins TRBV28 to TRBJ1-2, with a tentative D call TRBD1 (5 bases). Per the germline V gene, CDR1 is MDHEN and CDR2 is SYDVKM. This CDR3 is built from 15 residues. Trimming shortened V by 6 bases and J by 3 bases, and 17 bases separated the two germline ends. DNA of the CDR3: TGTGCCAGCAGGCCTATCCGGGGCCGAGACTATGGCTACACCTTC. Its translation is CASRPIRGRDYGYTF.

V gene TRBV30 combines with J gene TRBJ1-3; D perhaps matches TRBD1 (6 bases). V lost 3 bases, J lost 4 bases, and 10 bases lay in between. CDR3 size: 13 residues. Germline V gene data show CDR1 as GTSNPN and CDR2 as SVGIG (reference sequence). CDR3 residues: CAWSRGSGNTIYF. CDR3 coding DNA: TGTGCCTGGAGCAGGGGATCAGGAAACACCATATATTTT.

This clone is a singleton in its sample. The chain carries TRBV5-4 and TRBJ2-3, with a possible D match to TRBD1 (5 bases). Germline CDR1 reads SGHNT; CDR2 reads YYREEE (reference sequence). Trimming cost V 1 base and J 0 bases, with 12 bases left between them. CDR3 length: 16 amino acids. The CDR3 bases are TGTGCCAGCAGCTTGCAGGGCGCCGCTAGCACAGATACGCAGTATTTT. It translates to CASSLQGAASTDTQYF.

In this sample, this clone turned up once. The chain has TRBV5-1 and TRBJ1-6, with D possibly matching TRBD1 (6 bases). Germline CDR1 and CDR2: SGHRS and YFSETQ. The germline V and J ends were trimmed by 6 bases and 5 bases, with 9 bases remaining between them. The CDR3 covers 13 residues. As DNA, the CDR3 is TGCGCCAGCACGACAGGCAATAATTCACCCCTCCACTTT. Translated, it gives CASTTGNNSPLHF.

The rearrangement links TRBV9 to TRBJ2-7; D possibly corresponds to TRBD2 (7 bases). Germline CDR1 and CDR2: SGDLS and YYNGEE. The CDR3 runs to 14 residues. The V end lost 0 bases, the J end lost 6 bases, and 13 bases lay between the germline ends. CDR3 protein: CASSVAGGGGEQYF. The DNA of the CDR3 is TGTGCCAGCAGCGTAGCTGGGGGGGGCGGCGAGCAGTACTTC.

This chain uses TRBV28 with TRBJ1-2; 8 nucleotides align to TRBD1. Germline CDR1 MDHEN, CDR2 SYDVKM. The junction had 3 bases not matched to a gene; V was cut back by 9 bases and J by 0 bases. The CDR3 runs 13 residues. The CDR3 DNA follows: TGTGCCAGTCGACAGGGGCCTAACTATGGCTACACCTTC. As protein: CASRQGPNYGYTF.

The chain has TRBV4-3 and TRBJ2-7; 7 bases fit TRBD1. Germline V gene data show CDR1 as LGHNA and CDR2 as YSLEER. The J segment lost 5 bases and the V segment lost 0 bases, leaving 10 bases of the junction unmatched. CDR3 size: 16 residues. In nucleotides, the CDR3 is TGCGCCAGCAGCCAAGAACTCAACAGGGGTTTCCACGAGCAGTACTTC. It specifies CASSQELNRGFHEQYF.

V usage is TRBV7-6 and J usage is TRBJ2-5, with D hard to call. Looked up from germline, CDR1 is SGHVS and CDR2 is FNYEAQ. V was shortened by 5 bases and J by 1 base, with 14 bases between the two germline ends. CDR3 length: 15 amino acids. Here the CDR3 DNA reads TGTGCCAGCAGCCCCTCGACGGGCGTCCAAGAGACCCAGTACTTC. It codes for CASSPSTGVQETQYF.

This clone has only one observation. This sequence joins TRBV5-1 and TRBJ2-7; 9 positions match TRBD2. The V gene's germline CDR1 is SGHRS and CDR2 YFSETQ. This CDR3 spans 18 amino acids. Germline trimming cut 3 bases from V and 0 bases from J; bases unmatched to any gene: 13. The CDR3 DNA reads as TGCGCCAGCAGCTCCGGACTAGCGCCCGCACCCTCCTCCTACGAGCAGTACTTC. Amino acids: CASSSGLAPAPSSYEQYF. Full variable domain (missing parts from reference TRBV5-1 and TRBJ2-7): KAGVTQTPRYLIKTRGQQVTLSCSPISGHRSVSWYQQTPGQGLQFLFEYFSETQRNKGNFPGRFSGRQFSNSRSEMNVSTLELGDSALYLCASSSGLAPAPSSYEQYFGPGTRLTVT.

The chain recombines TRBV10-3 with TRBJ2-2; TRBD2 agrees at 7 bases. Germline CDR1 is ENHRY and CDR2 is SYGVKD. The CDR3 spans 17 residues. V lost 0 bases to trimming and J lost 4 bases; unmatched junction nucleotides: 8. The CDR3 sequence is CAISESGRERTTGELFF. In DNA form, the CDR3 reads TGTGCCATCAGTGAGTCGGGGCGGGAGAGGACCACCGGGGAGCTGTTTTTT.

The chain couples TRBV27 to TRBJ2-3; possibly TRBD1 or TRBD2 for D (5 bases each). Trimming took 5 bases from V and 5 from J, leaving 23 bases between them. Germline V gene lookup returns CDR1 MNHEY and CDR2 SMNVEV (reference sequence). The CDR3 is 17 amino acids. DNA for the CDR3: TGTGCCAGCAGTCCGGATCCCCGCAGGGTCGGAGGAGATACGCAGTATTTT. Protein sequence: CASSPDPRRVGGDTQYF.

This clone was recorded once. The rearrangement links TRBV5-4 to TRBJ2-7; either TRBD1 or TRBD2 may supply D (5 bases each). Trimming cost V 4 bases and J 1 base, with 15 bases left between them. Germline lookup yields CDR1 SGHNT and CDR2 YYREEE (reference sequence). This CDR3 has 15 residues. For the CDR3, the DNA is TGTGCCAGCAGCGCCGGGACCCGAGGATCCTACGAGCAGTACTTC. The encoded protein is CASSAGTRGSYEQYF. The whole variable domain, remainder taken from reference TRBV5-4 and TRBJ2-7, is ETGVTQSPTHLIKTRGQQVTLRCSSQSGHNTVSWYQQALGQGPQFIFQYYREEENGRGNFPPRFSGLQFPNYSSELNVNALELDDSALYLCASSAGTRGSYEQYFGPGTRLTVT.

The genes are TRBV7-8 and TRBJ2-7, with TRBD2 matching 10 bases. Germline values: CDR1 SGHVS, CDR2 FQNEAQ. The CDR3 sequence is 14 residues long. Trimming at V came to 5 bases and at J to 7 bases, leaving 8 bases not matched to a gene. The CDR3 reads CASSTLAGAGEQYF. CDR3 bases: TGTGCCAGCAGCACCCTAGCGGGAGCGGGAGAGCAGTACTTC.

Here the CDR3 DNA reads TGCGCCAGCAGCCAAGATGTTTCGGACAGACTCAATCAGCCCCAGCATTTT. This encodes CASSQDVSDRLNQPQHF. V is TRBV4-3 and J is TRBJ1-5, with D possibly matching TRBD1 (6 bases). CDR3 size: 17 residues. The V gene lost 0 bases and the J gene lost 3 bases, with 15 bases spanning the gap. The V gene's germline CDR1 is LGHNA and CDR2 YSLEER.

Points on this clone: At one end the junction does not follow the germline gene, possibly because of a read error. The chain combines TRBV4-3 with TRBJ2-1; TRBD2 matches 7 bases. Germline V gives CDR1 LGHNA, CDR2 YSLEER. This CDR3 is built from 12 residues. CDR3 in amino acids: CASSQEGGEPFF. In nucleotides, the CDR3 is TGCGCCAGCAGCCAAGAGGGGGGGGAGCCGTTCTTC.

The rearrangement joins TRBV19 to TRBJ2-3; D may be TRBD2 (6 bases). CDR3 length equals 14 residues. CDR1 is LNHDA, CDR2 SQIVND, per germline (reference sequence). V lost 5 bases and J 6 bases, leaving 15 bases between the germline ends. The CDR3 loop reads CASSLLGSGDTQYF. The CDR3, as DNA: TGTGCCAGTAGTCTCCTAGGGAGCGGGGATACGCAGTATTTT.

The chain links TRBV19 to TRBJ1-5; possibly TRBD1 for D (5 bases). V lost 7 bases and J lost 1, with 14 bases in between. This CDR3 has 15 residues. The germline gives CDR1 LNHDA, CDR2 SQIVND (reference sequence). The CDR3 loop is CASTPGTPSNQPQHF. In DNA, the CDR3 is TGTGCCAGTACCCCCGGGACTCCGAGCAATCAGCCCCAGCATTTT.

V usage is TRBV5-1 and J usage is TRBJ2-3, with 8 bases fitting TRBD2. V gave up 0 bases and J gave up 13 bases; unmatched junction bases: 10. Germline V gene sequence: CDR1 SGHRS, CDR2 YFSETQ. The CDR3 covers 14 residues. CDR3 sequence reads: CASSLAWDSGVKYF. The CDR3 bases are TGCGCCAGCAGCTTGGCCTGGGATAGCGGGGTCAAGTATTTT.

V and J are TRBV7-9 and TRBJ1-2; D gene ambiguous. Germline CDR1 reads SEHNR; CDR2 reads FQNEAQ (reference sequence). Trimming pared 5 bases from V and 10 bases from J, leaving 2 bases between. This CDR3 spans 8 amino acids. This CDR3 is CASSNYTF. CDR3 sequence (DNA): TGTGCCAGCAGCAACTACACCTTC.